Following are 13 T cell receptor beta chains from one sample sequenced in a study of shared clonotypes between healthy human individuals. This table comes from immunoSEQ multiplex PCR, and its TCRdb copy is limited to in-frame clones, with some not included. The repertoire holds about 820,000 clones, with around 93% as singletons. The naive CD8 population came from CD45RO-negative cells selected for CCR7, without terminally differentiated effector memory CD45RA+ cells. Sequenced material: naive CD8+ T cells sorted from blood. These receptors were taken from a man younger than 45 in good health.

The genes are TRBV6-5 and TRBJ2-1, with D unclear. This CDR3 region has 13 residues. The germline CDR1 and CDR2 sequences are MNHEY and SVGAGI. The ends were cut back, 6 bases at V and 5 bases at J, with 11 bases in the middle. The CDR3 sequence is CASRPGPNNEQFF. CDR3 sequence (DNA): TGTGCCAGCAGACCCGGGCCAAACAATGAGCAGTTCTTC.

The chain combines TRBV7-9 with TRBJ1-1; 8 positions match TRBD1. The germline V gene has CDR1 SEHNR and CDR2 FQNEAQ (reference sequence). The CDR3 totals 18 residues. V dropped 2 bases and J dropped 4; count of bases not matched to a gene: 15. Here the CDR3 reads CASSLPTGVIKGSTEAFF. Here the CDR3 DNA reads TGTGCCAGCAGCTTACCGACAGGGGTCATAAAGGGCAGCACTGAAGCTTTCTTT.

The V and J genes are TRBV9 and TRBJ2-7, with 7 bases that match TRBD1. Looked up from germline, CDR1 is SGDLS and CDR2 is YYNGEE. There are 14 residues in the CDR3. V shed 3 bases, J shed 6 bases, and the junction held 9 bases outside the gene matches. In DNA form, the CDR3 reads TGTGCCAGCAGCGCAGGGGGTAATGAAGGCGAGCAGTACTTC. Its translation: CASSAGGNEGEQYF. The full variable domain, completed using reference TRBV9 and TRBJ2-7, is DSGVTQTPKHLITATGQRVTLRCSPRSGDLSVYWYQQSLDQGLQFLIQYYNGEERAKGNILERFSAQQFPDLHSELNLSSLELGDSALYFCASSAGGNEGEQYFGPGTRLTVT.

For the CDR3, the DNA is TGTGCCAGTAGTATTAGAGGGGCAATGAACACTGAAGCTTTCTTT. Translated: CASSIRGAMNTEAFF. V usage is TRBV19 and J usage is TRBJ1-1; a possible D gene is TRBD1 (5 bases). The germline CDR1 and CDR2 sequences are LNHDA and SQIVND (reference sequence). The CDR3 is 15 amino acids. The V and J ends lost 3 bases and 0 bases respectively, with 11 bases between them.

The J gene is TRBJ2-3, the V gene TRBV5-1; 7 nucleotides line up with TRBD1. The CDR3 has 15 amino acids. V lost 4 bases, J lost 3 bases, and 8 bases stayed unmatched. CDR1 SGHRS and CDR2 YFSETQ come from the germline V gene. The DNA of the CDR3 is TGCGCCAGCAGCCCAGGGGGAGTAGGAACAGATACGCAGTATTTT. Translated, it gives CASSPGGVGTDTQYF. Full variable domain (missing parts from reference TRBV5-1 and TRBJ2-3): KAGVTQTPRYLIKTRGQQVTLSCSPISGHRSVSWYQQTPGQGLQFLFEYFSETQRNKGNFPGRFSGRQFSNSRSEMNVSTLELGDSALYLCASSPGGVGTDTQYFGPGTRLTVL.

The chain uses TRBV29-1 and TRBJ2-2; D gene uncertain. Germline V CDR1 and CDR2: SQVTM, ANQGSEA. V shed 4 bases and J shed 1 base, with 10 bases lying between them. This CDR3 comprises 14 residues. In DNA form, the CDR3 reads TGCAGCGTTGTACAGCGCGGGAACACCGGGGAGCTGTTTTTT. Its translation is CSVVQRGNTGELFF.

This chain connects TRBV6-5 to TRBJ2-1, with TRBD2 identical over 9 bases. Germline assignment: CDR1 MNHEY and CDR2 SVGAGI. The CDR3 has 15 amino acids. V dropped 7 bases and J dropped 6; count of bases not matched to a gene: 10. The chain's CDR3 is CASNTGGRGPNEQFF. CDR3 nucleotide sequence: TGTGCCAGCAATACGGGCGGGAGGGGGCCCAATGAGCAGTTCTTC.

This clone was detected once. The rearrangement uses TRBV27 and TRBJ2-2; D might be TRBD1 (6 bases). The CDR3 totals 16 residues. V was shortened by 5 bases and J by 2 bases, with 15 bases between the two germline ends. The germline V gene encodes CDR1 MNHEY and CDR2 SMNVEV (reference sequence). Here the CDR3 DNA reads TGTGCCAGCAGTGAGGGGGTGTATGGTAACACCGGGGAGCTGTTTTTT. Translating it yields CASSEGVYGNTGELFF.

The chain joins TRBV5-8 to TRBJ2-1; the D gene is possibly TRBD1 (5 bases). CDR3 size: 15 residues. Germline V lookup: CDR1 SGHTS, CDR2 YDEGEE. Deletions cut 0 bases from V and 0 bases from J, with 7 bases between. The CDR3: CASSLGTTSYNEQFF. CDR3 DNA sequence: TGTGCCAGCAGCTTGGGGACAACCTCCTACAATGAGCAGTTCTTC.

The CDR3 loop is CASSGPSGKETQYF. The CDR3 nucleotides are TGTGCCAGCAGTGGGCCTAGCGGGAAAGAGACCCAGTACTTC. This rearrangement joins TRBV11-2 to TRBJ2-5; 9 bases are a match to TRBD2. Per germline, CDR1 SGHAT and CDR2 FQNNGV. V lost 6 bases to trimming and J lost 3 bases; unmatched junction nucleotides: 5. The CDR3 sequence is 14 residues long.

The chain joins TRBV27 to TRBJ2-1, with 14 bases aligning to TRBD2. Germline V gene sequence: CDR1 MNHEY, CDR2 SMNVEV (reference sequence). This CDR3 region has 15 residues. Trimming cost V 4 bases and J 8 bases; bases outside gene matches: 4. CDR3 bases: TGTGCCAGCAGTTCCGGGACTAGCGGGAGCTATGAGCAGTTCTTC. It specifies CASSSGTSGSYEQFF.

This sequence joins TRBV7-8 and TRBJ2-7; no reliable D call. V lost 5 bases to trimming and J lost 4 bases, with 9 bases between them. CDR3 length: 12 residues. Germline V gene lookup returns CDR1 SGHVS and CDR2 FQNEAQ. As DNA, the CDR3 is TGTGCCAGCAGCGAGACTCCTTACGAGCAGTACTTC. Its translation: CASSETPYEQYF.

This chain uses TRBV27 with TRBJ2-3; 7 nucleotides agree with TRBD1. Trimming removed 8 bases from V and 4 bases from J; junction bases left unmatched: 12. CDR3 size: 15 residues. The V gene's germline CDR1 is MNHEY and CDR2 SMNVEV (reference sequence). DNA for the CDR3: TGTGCCAGCCGCCCCCATAGACAGGGCGCAGATACGCAGTATTTT. This gives the protein CASRPHRQGADTQYF.